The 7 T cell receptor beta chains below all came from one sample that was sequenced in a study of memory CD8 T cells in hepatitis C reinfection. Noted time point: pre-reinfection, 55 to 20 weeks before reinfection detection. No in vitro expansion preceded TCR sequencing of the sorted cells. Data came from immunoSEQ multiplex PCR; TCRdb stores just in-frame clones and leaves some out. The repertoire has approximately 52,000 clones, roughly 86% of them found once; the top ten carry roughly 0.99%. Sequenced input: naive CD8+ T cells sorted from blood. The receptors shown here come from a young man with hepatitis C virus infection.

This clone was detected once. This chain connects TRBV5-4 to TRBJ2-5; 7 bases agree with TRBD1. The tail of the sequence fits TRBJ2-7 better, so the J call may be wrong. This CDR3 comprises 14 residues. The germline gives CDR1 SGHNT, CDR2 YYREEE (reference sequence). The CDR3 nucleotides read TGTGCCAGCAGCGAGACAGGGCCCTCCTACGAGCAGTACTTC. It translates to CASSETGPSYEQYF.

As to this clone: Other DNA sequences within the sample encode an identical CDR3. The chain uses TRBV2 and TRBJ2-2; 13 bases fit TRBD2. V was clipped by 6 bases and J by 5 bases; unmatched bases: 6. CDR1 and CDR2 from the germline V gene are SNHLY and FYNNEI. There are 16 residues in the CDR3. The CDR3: CASRGLAGLTTGELFF. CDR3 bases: TGTGCCAGCAGGGGACTAGCGGGACTAACGACCGGGGAGCTGTTTTTT.

The CDR3 sequence: CASSLRGGNEQFF. The CDR3 nucleotides read TGTGCCAGCAGTTTGCGGGGGGGCAATGAGCAGTTCTTC. The chain employs TRBV27 and TRBJ2-1; 9 nucleotides align to TRBD2. The trim removed 3 bases at V and 6 bases at J, leaving 0 bases unmatched. This CDR3 comprises 13 residues. Looked up from germline, CDR1 is MNHEY and CDR2 is SMNVEV (reference sequence).

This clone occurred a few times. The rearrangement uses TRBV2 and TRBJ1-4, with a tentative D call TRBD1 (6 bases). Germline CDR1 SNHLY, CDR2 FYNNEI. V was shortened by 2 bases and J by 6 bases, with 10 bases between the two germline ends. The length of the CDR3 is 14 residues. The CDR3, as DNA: TGTGCCAGCAGTGAACTGGACAGCGATGAAAAACTGTTTTTT. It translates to CASSELDSDEKLFF.

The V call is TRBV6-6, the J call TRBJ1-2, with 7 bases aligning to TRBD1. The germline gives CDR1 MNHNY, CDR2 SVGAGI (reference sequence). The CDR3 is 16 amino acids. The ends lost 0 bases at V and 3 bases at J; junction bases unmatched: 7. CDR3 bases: TGTGCCAGCAGTTACTCTGTACCCGGGACAGACTATGGCTACACCTTC. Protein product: CASSYSVPGTDYGYTF.

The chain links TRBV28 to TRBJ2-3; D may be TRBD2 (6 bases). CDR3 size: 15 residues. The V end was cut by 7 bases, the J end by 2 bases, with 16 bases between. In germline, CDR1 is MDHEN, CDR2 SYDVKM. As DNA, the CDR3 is TGTGCCAGCATTGGAGGGCCCTGGGACACAGATACGCAGTATTTT. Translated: CASIGGPWDTDTQYF.

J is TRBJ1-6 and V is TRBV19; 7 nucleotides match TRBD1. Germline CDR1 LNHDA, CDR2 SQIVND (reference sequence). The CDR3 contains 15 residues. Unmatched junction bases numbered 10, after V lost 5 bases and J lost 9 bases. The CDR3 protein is CASSPFTGVGSPLHF. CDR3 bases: TGTGCCAGTAGTCCCTTCACAGGGGTTGGTTCACCCCTCCACTTT.